This T cell receptor beta chain was profiled in a study of OX40 agonist ivuxolimab in advanced cancers. Some background on the complete study: Ivuxolimab, which targeted the costimulatory receptor OX40 (CD134), was an agonistic, fully human IgG2 monoclonal antibody. Intravenous ivuxolimab was administered to patients every 2 weeks at six dose levels: 0.01, 0.1, 0.3, 1.5, 3 and 10 mg/kg. Among the roughly 52 dose-escalation patients, some 19 had hepatocellular carcinoma, roughly 15 melanoma, 9 renal cell carcinoma and 9 head and neck cancer. In the dose-escalation cohort, approximately 82% of patients were male, and the mean age was 60 years with a range of roughly 20 to 80. Prior anti-PD-1, anti-PD-L1 or anti-CTLA-4 therapy was permitted, and checkpoint inhibitors had been received by less than 45% of dose-escalation patients. Partial responses were achieved by three dose-escalation patients, of whom one had hepatocellular carcinoma and two had cutaneous melanoma. The point of sequencing TCRbeta in the periphery was to test whether ivuxolimab changed TCR sequence diversity and drove clonal T-cell expansion. The paper covers the monotherapy dose-escalation part of the phase I ivuxolimab trial, which included N of about 56 patients. The research as a whole found: The antigen specificity of the peripheral T cells that underwent clonal expansion was not determined. At doses of 0.1 to 3.0 mg/kg, clonal expansion of both CD4+ and CD8+ T cells in blood was seen between baseline and week 6. In partial responders in the 0.1-3.0 mg/kg groups, normalized peripheral clonal expansion was found to be among the lowest, especially among CD8+ T cells. Low levels of normalized T-cell clonal expansion were also seen in some patients who did not respond. After ivuxolimab, more expanded clones were found on average in CD8+ T cells than in CD4+ T cells.

Of note for this clone: Its recognized antigen is unknown. The sample holds no much larger clone one base away, and base qualities are not on file.

V is clipped by 8 bases and J by 5 bases, and the sequence between their germline boundaries is 16 bases long. Reading the germline V gene (reference sequence) gives CDR1 LNHDA and CDR2 SQIVND. Spanning cysteine to phenylalanine, the CDR3 consists of 14 amino acids. Only the CDR3 region is kept as DNA, spanning 42 bases read in frame from base 1. For sequencing of the TCRbeta CDR3 region, genomic DNA was extracted from the sorted cells. The immunoSEQ Assay was used for sequencing of TCRbeta CDR3 regions. As stored in TCRdb, this immuneACCESS dataset retains in-frame rearrangements with V and J assigned. A fraction of the clones does not appear; measured against another copy, unresolved V genes explain less than half of the discrepancy, and the remainder lacks a known reason. This sample is represented by 70,000 or so clones; roughly nine tenths of them were singletons. In total, the top ten clones hold approximately 0.72% of the sample.

The trial excluded patients who had a history of autoimmune disease or who were on systemic immunosuppression. Peripheral blood for TCR sequencing was collected from all dose cohorts at baseline, on cycle 4 day 1, and on cycle 7 day 1. Samples came from an open-label, multicenter, first-in-human phase I dose-escalation trial of ivuxolimab. Adults with locally advanced or metastatic melanoma, renal cell carcinoma, hepatocellular carcinoma or head and neck squamous cell carcinoma were enrolled in the trial. Before TCR sequencing, CD4+ T cells and CD8+ T cells from peripheral blood were sorted into separate populations.

The sequenced sample was CD4+ or CD8+ T cells sorted from blood, obtained in a trial of the OX40 agonist ivuxolimab. The TCR was taken from an adult with an advanced solid tumor such as melanoma, head and neck, liver or kidney cancer. The V and J segments used are TRBV19 and TRBJ1-5, and TRBD1 may be the D gene, going by 5 matching bases. DNA sequence: TGTGCCAGTTCGCGAGGGGTCCCGGATCAGCCCCAGCATTTT. This sequence encodes CASSRGVPDQPQHF. The reference TRBV19 and TRBJ1-5 proteins fill in what lies around the CDR3, so the full variable domain reads DGGITQSPKYLFRKEGQNVTLSCEQNLNHDAMYWYRQDPGQGLRLIYYSQIVNDFQKGDIAEGYSVSREKKESFPLTVTSAQKNPTAFYLCASSRGVPDQPQHFGDGTRLSIL.